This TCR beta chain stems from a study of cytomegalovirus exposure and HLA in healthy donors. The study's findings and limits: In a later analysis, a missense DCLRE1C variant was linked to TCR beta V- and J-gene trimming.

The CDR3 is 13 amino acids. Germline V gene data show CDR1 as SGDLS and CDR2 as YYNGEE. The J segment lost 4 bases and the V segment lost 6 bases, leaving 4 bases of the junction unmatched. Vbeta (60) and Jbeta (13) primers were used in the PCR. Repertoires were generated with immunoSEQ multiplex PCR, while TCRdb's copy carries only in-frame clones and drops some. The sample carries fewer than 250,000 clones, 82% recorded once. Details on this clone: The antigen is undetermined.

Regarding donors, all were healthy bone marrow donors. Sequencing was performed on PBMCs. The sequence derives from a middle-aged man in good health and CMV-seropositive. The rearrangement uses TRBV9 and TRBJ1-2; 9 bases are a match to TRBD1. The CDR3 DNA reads TGTGCCAGCACCGGACAGGGGCTCTATGGCTACACCTTC. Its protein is CASTGQGLYGYTF.